Here is one T cell receptor (beta chain) with its context. Its antigen is not yet known. No base quality values were provided; no much bigger clone lies one nucleotide off. TCRbeta CDR3 regions were amplified from genomic DNA by means of the immunoSEQ Assay, a bias-controlled multiplex PCR. Turning to the authors' computational methods: The number of nucleated cells in each sample was estimated from the amplification of reference gene primers within the assay. To quantify the absolute abundance of each unique TCRbeta CDR3 rearrangement, sequence reads were collapsed and filtered. Productive Simpson clonality was computed per sample as the square root of Simpson's diversity index over productive rearrangements. The clones in this table, taken by TCRdb from immuneACCESS, are in-frame only. Not every clone is retained; where verified, under half of the shortfall comes from an unresolved V gene, and the cause of the rest is unknown. The V and J calls and the clone size are those of that table, but D and trimming were determined from the DNA. For this sample the table gives 400,000 to 450,000 clones, of which 85% to 90% were detected only once. The ten largest make up 1.1% of the sample.

The data stem from a study of blood T cell repertoires in COVID-19 (dated by TCRdb to the early 2020s). General notes on the study: The collaborator samples originated in the United States, Italy and Spain and spanned the acute and convalescent phases of COVID-19. The material from the prospective study consisted of cDNA or gDNA derived from T cells, B-cell-depleted T cells, or PBMCs. Deeply sampled blood TCRbeta repertoires from subjects exposed to, actively infected with, or recovered from COVID-19 were included in the dataset. The repertoires were made available in a free public database intended to serve as a resource for research on the immune response to SARS-CoV-2. The samples were drawn from two sources: the first 160 participants of the ongoing ImmuneRACE study, and 1,200 or so subjects contributed by 6 global collaborators. Nearly every sample came with metadata listing a de-identified subject ID, COVID-19 status, age in years and sex. Where available, HLA class I and class II types were taken from metadata supplied by the sample provider and were not determined by assay-based typing.

V lost 3 bases and J lost 0 bases; the stretch between them is 18 bases long. Taken from the germline V gene (reference sequence), the CDR1 and CDR2 loops are DFQATT and SNEGSKA. From cysteine to phenylalanine, the CDR3 is 16 amino acids long. The CDR3 DNA has 48 bases and is translated from base 1. Participants in the prospective study were aged roughly 18 to 100 years, lived in 20 to 30 United States geographic areas, and enrolled through a virtual design. In the prospective study, cohorts were assigned on the basis of participant-reported clinical history obtained from a screening survey and a study questionnaire. Recovered participants in ImmuneRACE Cohort 3 were defined as having two consecutive negative NP/OP PCR tests, clearance from a healthcare professional, or resolution of symptoms. In the prospective study, whole blood, serum and a nasopharyngeal or oropharyngeal swab were collected from each participant by mobile phlebotomists. Over an approximately 2-month period, participants in the prospective study had the option of providing additional blood draws and questionnaires. Before DNA extraction, prospective study blood samples were shipped either frozen or at room temperature.

General study outcomes and caveats: How much clinical and demographic metadata was included differed by source and by participant, and the metadata was provided uncurated.

The V and J genes are TRBV20-1 and TRBJ2-7; TRBD2 is possibly the D segment (5 matching bases). Sample: PBMCs or T cells enriched from blood (not recorded which). The clonotype was recovered from a man under 40 who had recovered from COVID-19. The CDR3 sequence is CSASPQWLGSSYEQYF. The nucleotide sequence is TGCAGTGCTAGTCCCCAGTGGTTAGGGAGCTCCTACGAGCAGTACTTC.